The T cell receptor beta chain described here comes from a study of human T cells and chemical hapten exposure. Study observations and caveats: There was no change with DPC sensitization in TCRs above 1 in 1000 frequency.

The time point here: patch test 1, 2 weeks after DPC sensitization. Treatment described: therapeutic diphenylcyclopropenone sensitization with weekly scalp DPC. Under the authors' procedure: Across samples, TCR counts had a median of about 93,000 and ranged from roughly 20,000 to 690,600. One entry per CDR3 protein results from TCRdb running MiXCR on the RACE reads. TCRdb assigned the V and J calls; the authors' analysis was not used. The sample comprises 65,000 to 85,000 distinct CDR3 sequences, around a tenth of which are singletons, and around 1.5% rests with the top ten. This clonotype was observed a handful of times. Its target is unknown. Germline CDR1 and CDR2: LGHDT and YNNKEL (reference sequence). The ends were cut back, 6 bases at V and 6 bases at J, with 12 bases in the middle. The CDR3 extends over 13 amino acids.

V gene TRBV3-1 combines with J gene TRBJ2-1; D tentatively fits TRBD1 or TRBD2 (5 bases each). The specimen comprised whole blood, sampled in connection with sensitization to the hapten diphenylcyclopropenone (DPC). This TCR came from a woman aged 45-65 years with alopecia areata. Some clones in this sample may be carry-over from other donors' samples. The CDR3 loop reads CASRSMGTNEQFF. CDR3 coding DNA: TGTGCCAGCAGAAGTATGGGGACCAATGAGCAGTTCTTC.